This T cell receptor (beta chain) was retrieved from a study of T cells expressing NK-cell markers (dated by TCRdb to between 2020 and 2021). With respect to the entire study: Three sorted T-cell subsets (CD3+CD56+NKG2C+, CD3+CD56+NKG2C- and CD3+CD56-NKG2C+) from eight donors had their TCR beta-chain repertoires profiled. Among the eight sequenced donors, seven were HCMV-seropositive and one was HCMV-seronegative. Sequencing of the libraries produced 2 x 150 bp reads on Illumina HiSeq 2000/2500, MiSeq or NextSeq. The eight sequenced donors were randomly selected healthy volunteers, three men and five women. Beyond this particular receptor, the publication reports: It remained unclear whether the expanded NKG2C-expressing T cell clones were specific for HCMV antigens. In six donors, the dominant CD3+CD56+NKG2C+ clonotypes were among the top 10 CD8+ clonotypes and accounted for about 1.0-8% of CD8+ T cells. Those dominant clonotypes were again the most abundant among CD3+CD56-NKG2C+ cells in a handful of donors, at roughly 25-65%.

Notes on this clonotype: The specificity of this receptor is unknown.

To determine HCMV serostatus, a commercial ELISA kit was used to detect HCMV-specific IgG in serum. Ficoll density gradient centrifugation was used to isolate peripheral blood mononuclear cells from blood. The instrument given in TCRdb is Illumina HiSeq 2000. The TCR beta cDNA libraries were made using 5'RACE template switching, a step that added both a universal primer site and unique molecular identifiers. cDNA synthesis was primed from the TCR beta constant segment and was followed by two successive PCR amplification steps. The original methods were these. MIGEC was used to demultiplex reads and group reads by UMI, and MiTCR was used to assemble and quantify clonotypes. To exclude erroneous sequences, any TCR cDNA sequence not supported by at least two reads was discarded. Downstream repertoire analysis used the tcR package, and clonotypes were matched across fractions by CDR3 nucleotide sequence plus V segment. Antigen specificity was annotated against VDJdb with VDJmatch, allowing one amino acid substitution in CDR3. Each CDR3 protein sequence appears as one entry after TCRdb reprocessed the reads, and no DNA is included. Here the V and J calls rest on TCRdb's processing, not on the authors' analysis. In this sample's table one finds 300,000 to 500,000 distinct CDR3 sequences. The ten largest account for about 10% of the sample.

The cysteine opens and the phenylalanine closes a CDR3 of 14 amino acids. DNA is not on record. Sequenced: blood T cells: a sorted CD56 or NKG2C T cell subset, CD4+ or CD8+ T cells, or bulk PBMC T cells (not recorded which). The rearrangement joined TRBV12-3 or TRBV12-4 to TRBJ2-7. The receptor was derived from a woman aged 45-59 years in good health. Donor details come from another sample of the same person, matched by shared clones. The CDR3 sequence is CASSPLTASYEQYF.